These 28 T cell receptor beta chains share one sample of origin, sequenced in a study of PD-1 blockade in mismatch repair-deficient tumors. Method: immunoSEQ multiplex PCR; TCRdb's copy keeps in-frame clones and lacks some. In the table there are over 100,000 clones, roughly 80% of which are singletons. The sample in question was peripheral blood, obtained roughly 60 weeks after starting pembrolizumab. The receptors originated from an adult with mismatch repair-deficient cancer.

This chain joins TRBV14 and TRBJ2-3, with D hard to call. V was cut by 0 bases and J by 0 bases, with 13 bases left in between. The CDR3 has 17 residues. Germline loops: CDR1 SGHDN, CDR2 FVKESK. The CDR3 region has the DNA TGTGCCAGCAGCCAAGATCTAGGCCCGCGTAGCACAGATACGCAGTATTTT. Amino acids: CASSQDLGPRSTDTQYF.

The V and J genes are TRBV14 and TRBJ2-5; 11 bases are a match to TRBD2. Germline CDR1 and CDR2: SGHDN and FVKESK. The CDR3 length is 15 residues. V lost 4 bases to trimming and J lost 2 bases; unmatched junction nucleotides: 3. The CDR3 is CASSLGTSGQETQYF. DNA of the CDR3: TGTGCCAGCAGCCTAGGGACTAGCGGACAAGAGACCCAGTACTTC.

This chain joins TRBV29-1 and TRBJ2-3; D uncertain. This CDR3 is 15 amino acids long. Per the germline V gene, CDR1 is SQVTM and CDR2 is ANQGSEA. Trimming stripped 3 bases from V and 1 base from J, with 14 bases between. The CDR3 coding sequence is TGCAGCGTTGACGGGCTAGATCGACGCACAGATACGCAGTATTTT. It encodes CSVDGLDRRTDTQYF.

The genes are TRBV5-6 and TRBJ2-7; 12 positions match TRBD2. The CDR3 is made up of 16 amino acids. In germline, CDR1 is SGHDT, CDR2 YYEEEE. V lost 4 bases and J lost 6; bases outside the gene matches: 11. DNA for the CDR3: TGTGCCAGCAGCCCGGGGCCAGGACTAGCGGGACGCGAGCAGTACTTC. This encodes CASSPGPGLAGREQYF.

This rearrangement joins TRBV28 to TRBJ2-3, with 10 bases aligning to TRBD2. The J segment lost 4 bases and the V segment lost 3 bases, leaving 4 bases of the junction unmatched. This CDR3 spans 15 amino acids. Germline V gives CDR1 MDHEN, CDR2 SYDVKM. CDR3 loop: CASSFSGRSPDTQYF. In DNA, the CDR3 is TGTGCCAGCAGTTTTAGCGGGAGGTCCCCAGATACGCAGTATTTT.

The chain joins TRBV9 to TRBJ2-3, with D perhaps matching TRBD1 (6 bases). V was cut by 4 bases and J by 0 bases, with 12 bases left in between. Germline values: CDR1 SGDLS, CDR2 YYNGEE. The CDR3 is 15 amino acids. CDR3 DNA: TGTGCCAGCAGCCTAGGGACACGCAGCACAGATACGCAGTATTTT. This sequence encodes CASSLGTRSTDTQYF.

This clone has only a few counts. The genes are TRBV18 and TRBJ2-7; no clear D gene. CDR3 size: 12 residues. Trimming stripped 2 bases from V and 2 bases from J, with 4 bases between. Germline lookup yields CDR1 KGHSH and CDR2 LQKENI. For the CDR3, the DNA is TGTGCCAGCTCACCAGGAACCTACGAGCAGTACTTC. It is translated as CASSPGTYEQYF.

The chain's CDR3 is CASSLPNQPQHF. The CDR3 DNA reads as TGTGCCAGCAGTTTACCGAATCAGCCCCAGCATTTT. The chain joins TRBV27 to TRBJ1-5, with no clear D. CDR3 length equals 12 residues. Germline CDR1 and CDR2: MNHEY and SMNVEV (reference sequence). The germline V and J ends were trimmed by 2 bases and 4 bases, with 3 bases remaining between them.

The chain joins TRBV9 to TRBJ2-5; 12 bases agree with TRBD2. The germline V gene has CDR1 SGDLS and CDR2 YYNGEE. This CDR3 spans 19 amino acids. V lost 4 bases and J lost 3; bases outside the gene matches: 16. The CDR3 DNA is TGTGCCAGCAGCTCTCGGAGAGCTAGCGGGAGGGCCACCGAAGAGACCCAGTACTTC. It codes for CASSSRRASGRATEETQYF.

The rearrangement links TRBV15 to TRBJ1-2, with 7 positions matching TRBD1. Germline V gene lookup returns CDR1 LNHNV and CDR2 YYDKDF (reference sequence). The CDR3 contains 14 residues. V dropped 1 base and J dropped 4; count of bases not matched to a gene: 3. CDR3 nucleotides: TGTGCCACCAGCAGAGGACAGGGTCTCTATGGCTACACCTTC. This sequence encodes CATSRGQGLYGYTF.

The chain combines TRBV7-3 with TRBJ2-2, with D unclear. Trimming stripped 6 bases from V and 7 bases from J, with 9 bases between. There are 12 residues in the CDR3. Per germline, CDR1 SGHTA and CDR2 FQGTGA. CDR3 nucleotides: TGTGCCAGCAGAGAAGACCGCGGGGAGCTGTTTTTT. It is translated as CASREDRGELFF.

Concerning this clone itself: A far more abundant clone sits one base away, making this likely a read error. V and J are TRBV7-9 and TRBJ2-7; D uncertain. Germline values: CDR1 SEHNR, CDR2 FQNEAQ (reference sequence). The CDR3 spans 13 residues. Trimming took 10 bases from V and 1 from J, leaving 14 bases between them. The CDR3: CANESRNSYEQYF. The CDR3 coding sequence is TGTGCCAACGAAAGCAGGAATTCCTACGAGCAGTACTTC.

V gene TRBV6-6 combines with J gene TRBJ2-7, with 7 bases that match TRBD2. The CDR3 totals 12 residues. Germline assignment: CDR1 MNHNY and CDR2 SVGAGI (reference sequence). V trimming: 2 bases; J trimming: 9 bases; junction bases outside the gene matches: 4. The CDR3: CASSYLAASQYF. The CDR3 bases are TGTGCCAGCAGTTACCTAGCGGCCTCGCAGTACTTC.

The chain uses TRBV5-1 and TRBJ2-1; perhaps TRBD2 as D (6 bases). The CDR3 loop spans 14 amino acids. V was shortened by 6 bases and J by 7 bases, with 17 bases between the two germline ends. The germline gives CDR1 SGHRS, CDR2 YFSETQ. DNA for the CDR3: TGCGCCAGCAATCAGGCTAGCGTAAGGAATGAGCAGTTCTTC. As protein: CASNQASVRNEQFF.

V usage is TRBV7-9 and J usage is TRBJ2-5, with D possibly matching TRBD1 (5 bases). V shed 5 bases and J shed 5 bases, with 18 bases lying between them. CDR3 length: 15 residues. Per the germline V gene, CDR1 is SEHNR and CDR2 is FQNEAQ (reference sequence). The CDR3 region is CASSQGPGRDETQYF. The CDR3 nucleotides are TGTGCCAGCAGCCAGGGCCCTGGTAGGGATGAGACCCAGTACTTC.

This clone appeared a single time. The rearrangement uses TRBV11-3 and TRBJ2-7; weak D call: TRBD1 (6 bases). Germline loops: CDR1 SGHNT, CDR2 YENEEA. This CDR3 contains 15 residues. Trimming removed 2 bases at V and 2 bases at J, with 13 bases between. CDR3 DNA: TGTGCCAGCAGCTTATCTCAGGGGAGTACCTACGAGCAGTACTTC. Encoded protein: CASSLSQGSTYEQYF. Filled out from reference TRBV11-3 and TRBJ2-7, the complete variable domain reads EAGVVQSPRYKIIEKKQPVAFWCNPISGHNTLYWYLQNLGQGPELLIRYENEEAVDDSQLPKDRFSAERLKGVDSTLKIQPAELGDSAVYLCASSLSQGSTYEQYFGPGTRLTVT.

This clone was recorded a few times. V and J are TRBV19 and TRBJ2-7; D gene uncertain. The germline V gene has CDR1 LNHDA and CDR2 SQIVND (reference sequence). This CDR3 is 14 amino acids long. Trimming removed 3 bases from V and 3 bases from J, with 12 bases in between. The CDR3 nucleotides read TGTGCCAGTAGTATGGGGTCGACCCTCTACGAGCAGTACTTC. This sequence encodes CASSMGSTLYEQYF.

This clone has a count of ten or more. The chain employs TRBV2 and TRBJ1-3, with D hard to call. The CDR3 sequence is 14 residues long. From germline, CDR1 is SNHLY and CDR2 FYNNEI. Trimming shortened V by 6 bases and J by 4 bases, and 13 bases separated the two germline ends. The CDR3: CASRWAAGGNTIYF. The CDR3 nucleotides read TGTGCCAGCAGGTGGGCAGCAGGCGGAAACACCATATATTTT.

The chain recombines TRBV6-6 with TRBJ2-2; 8 bases are shared with TRBD1. Germline V gene data show CDR1 as MNHNY and CDR2 as SVGAGI (reference sequence). The junction had 4 bases not matched to a gene; V was cut back by 2 bases and J by 5 bases. This CDR3 has 15 amino acids. CDR3 in amino acids: CASSYQGAGTGELFF. In DNA form, the CDR3 reads TGTGCCAGCAGTTACCAGGGGGCGGGAACCGGGGAGCTGTTTTTT.

Here the CDR3 DNA reads TGTGCCAGCAGGGGACAGGGGGTTATCGAGCAGTACTTC. This codes for CASRGQGVIEQYF. V gene TRBV6-6 combines with J gene TRBJ2-7; the match to TRBD1 covers 11 bases. The CDR3 is made up of 13 amino acids. V was clipped by 6 bases and J by 6 bases; unmatched bases: 4. Germline-derived CDR1 and CDR2 are MNHNY and SVGAGI (reference sequence).

The chain combines TRBV19 with TRBJ2-5; D is undetermined. CDR3 length equals 14 residues. Per germline, CDR1 LNHDA and CDR2 SQIVND (reference sequence). Trimming stripped 5 bases from V and 1 base from J, with 11 bases between. CDR3 nucleotides: TGTGCCAGTAGTCCCACACAGATCCAAGAGACCCAGTACTTC. Protein: CASSPTQIQETQYF.

In this sample, this clone turned up a few times. The chain employs TRBV7-2 and TRBJ2-1; 9 bases line up with TRBD2. This CDR3 spans 15 amino acids. V shed 1 base, J shed 4 bases, and the junction held 2 bases outside the gene matches. Germline V lookup: CDR1 SGHTA, CDR2 FQGNSA. The CDR3 nucleotides read TGTGCCAGCAGCTTAGATAGCGGGGGTTACAATGAGCAGTTCTTC. Translating it yields CASSLDSGGYNEQFF.

The chain is built from TRBV28 and TRBJ2-1; the match to TRBD2 covers 10 bases. This CDR3 contains 16 residues. The V gene's germline CDR1 is MDHEN and CDR2 SYDVKM. The trim removed 3 bases at V and 8 bases at J, leaving 10 bases unmatched. CDR3 sequence reads: CASSFQAGGSADEQFF. CDR3 DNA sequence: TGTGCCAGCAGTTTCCAAGCGGGAGGGTCCGCTGATGAGCAGTTCTTC.

This chain joins TRBV6-1 and TRBJ1-5; D perhaps matches TRBD1 (6 bases). Germline lookup yields CDR1 MNHNS and CDR2 SASEGT. The length of the CDR3 is 14 residues. V lost 7 bases to trimming and J lost 3 bases, with 13 bases between them. The DNA of the CDR3 is TGTGCCAGCATGGGCAGGGGATCCAATCAGCCCCAGCATTTT. Translated: CASMGRGSNQPQHF.

The V and J genes are TRBV7-6 and TRBJ2-3; D possibly corresponds to TRBD1 (5 bases). The CDR3 spans 16 residues. Trimming removed 4 bases at V and 7 bases at J, with 21 bases between. Germline V gene lookup returns CDR1 SGHVS and CDR2 FNYEAQ. The CDR3 DNA sequence: TGTGCCAGCAGCTCCAGGGTAACTGTGAGCCCGAATACGCAGTATTTT. The encoded protein is CASSSRVTVSPNTQYF.

The chain combines TRBV5-4 with TRBJ2-1; 9 bases map to TRBD2. CDR1 is SGHNT, CDR2 YYREEE, per germline (reference sequence). This CDR3 has 15 residues. J gave up 8 bases and V 4 bases, and 10 bases lay outside the gene matches. CDR3 loop: CASSQDSGSIYEQFF. For the CDR3, the DNA is TGTGCCAGCAGCCAAGATAGCGGGAGTATCTATGAGCAGTTCTTC.

The J gene is TRBJ2-1, the V gene TRBV19, with a possible D match to TRBD2 (5 bases). The length of the CDR3 is 12 residues. CDR1 is LNHDA and CDR2 is SQIVND in the germline V gene (reference sequence). The V gene lost 5 bases and the J gene lost 14 bases, with 16 bases spanning the gap. As DNA, the CDR3 is TGTGCCAGTAGTCCGGGCGGGCACCCGGAGTTCTTC. This translates into CASSPGGHPEFF.

This clone was seen a few times. This rearrangement joins TRBV11-2 to TRBJ2-5, with D possibly TRBD2 on 6 matching bases. Germline loops: CDR1 SGHAT, CDR2 FQNNGV. The CDR3 is 15 residues long. V shed 1 base and J shed 5 bases, with 14 bases lying between them. The CDR3 loop reads CASSLAASAVETQYF. The CDR3 nucleotides read TGTGCCAGCAGCTTAGCAGCTAGCGCGGTGGAGACCCAGTACTTC.